These 32 T cell receptor beta chains originate from one sample sequenced in a study of spatial heterogeneity in lung cancer. The study's findings and limits: The study found that expanded intratumoral alpha and beta TCR counts tracked tumor mutation counts.

The time point is: sample taken at primary tumor resection. These receptors' targets are unknown. TCRdb itself ran the 5' RACE reads through MiXCR, one entry per CDR3 protein. In the table there are about 3,000 distinct CDR3 sequences, over 20% of which are singletons. This specimen was lung tumor tissue, taken at surgery. These receptors all stem from a female donor with early-stage non-small cell lung cancer.

A few counts support this clonotype. The chain couples TRBV28 to TRBJ2-1; perhaps TRBD2 as D (5 bases). This CDR3 has 14 residues. Germline values: CDR1 MDHEN, CDR2 SYDVKM. V lost 7 bases and J 5 bases, leaving 15 bases between the germline ends. The chain's CDR3 is CASIRGPMHNEQFF. The CDR3 nucleotides are TGTGCCAGCATTCGGGGTCCGATGCACAATGAGCAGTTCTTC.

This clonotype is large. The V gene is TRBV5-4, the J gene TRBJ1-2, with 9 bases that match TRBD1. Per the germline V gene, CDR1 is SGHNT and CDR2 is YYREEE (reference sequence). Losses at the gene ends were 5 bases for V and 6 bases for J; bases not matched to a gene: 8. The CDR3 extends over 14 amino acids. In DNA, the CDR3 is TGTGCCAGCAGATTTGGACAGGGGACGAATGGCTACACCTTC. It is translated as CASRFGQGTNGYTF.

This sequence joins TRBV20-1 and TRBJ2-4; TRBD2 aligns across 8 bases. The trim removed 2 bases at V and 5 bases at J, leaving 8 bases unmatched. Germline loops: CDR1 DFQATT, CDR2 SNEGSKA (reference sequence). The CDR3 is made up of 15 amino acids. DNA for the CDR3: TGCAGTGCTAGATCTTCGAGCGGGGGCGAAAACATTCAGTACTTC. Residues: CSARSSSGGENIQYF.

There are a few counts of this clonotype. The chain is built from TRBV21-1 and TRBJ2-5. TRBV21-1 is a pseudogene. The CDR3 runs 10 residues. The CDR3 DNA reads TGTGCCAGCAACCCGAAGACCCAGTACTTC. Translation gives CASNPKTQYF.

By share of the sample, this clonotype is large (0.1 to 1%). V usage is TRBV28 and J usage is TRBJ2-5, with TRBD1 as a possible D gene (5 bases). Trimming shortened V by 10 bases and J by 1 base, and 10 bases separated the two germline ends. The CDR3 loop spans 12 amino acids. Looked up from germline, CDR1 is MDHEN and CDR2 is SYDVKM. CDR3 loop: CAINDSQETQYF. The CDR3 DNA follows: TGTGCCATCAACGACAGCCAAGAGACCCAGTACTTC.

This clonotype counts as large. This chain uses TRBV20-1 with TRBJ1-2; D gene ambiguous. V was shortened by 4 bases and J by 3 bases, with 9 bases between the two germline ends. The CDR3 contains 12 residues. The germline V gene encodes CDR1 DFQATT and CDR2 SNEGSKA (reference sequence). The CDR3 sequence: CSATPRHYGYTF. The CDR3 nucleotides are TGCAGTGCTACCCCCCGCCACTATGGCTACACCTTC.

This sequence joins TRBV2 and TRBJ2-2, with 12 bases identical to TRBD2. V lost 3 bases, J lost 0 bases, and 8 bases stayed unmatched. The CDR3 consists of 19 residues. From germline, CDR1 is SNHLY and CDR2 FYNNEI. The CDR3 protein is CASSDPGLAGLANTGELFF. In nucleotides, the CDR3 is TGTGCCAGCAGTGATCCGGGACTAGCGGGCCTTGCGAACACCGGGGAGCTGTTTTTT.

This clonotype was counted ten times or more. The V gene is TRBV3-1, the J gene TRBJ2-7; tentative D call: TRBD1 (6 bases). The germline gives CDR1 LGHDT, CDR2 YNNKEL (reference sequence). Trimming took 5 bases from V and 4 from J, leaving 18 bases between them. This CDR3 is 15 amino acids long. The DNA for the CDR3 is TGTGCCAGCAGCTACACGGGCAGGGGAGCGTACGAGCAGTACTTC. Residues: CASSYTGRGAYEQYF.

The V call is TRBV15, the J call TRBJ2-1; TRBD1 might be the D (6 bases). Germline V gene sequence: CDR1 LNHNV, CDR2 YYDKDF (reference sequence). V was trimmed by 5 bases and J by 5 bases, leaving 19 bases between them. The CDR3 has 16 amino acids. The CDR3 nucleotides are TGTGCCACCAGCGGACTTAGGTGGGGGCGTGACAATGAGCAGTTCTTC. Translated: CATSGLRWGRDNEQFF.

This sequence joins TRBV20-1 and TRBJ2-3; no clear D. The CDR3 consists of 12 residues. V was pared by 6 bases and J by 3 bases, with 10 bases between. Germline loops: CDR1 DFQATT, CDR2 SNEGSKA (reference sequence). In DNA, the CDR3 is TGCAGTGCGGTACCGTCGACAGATACGCAGTATTTT. Amino acids: CSAVPSTDTQYF.

The chain uses TRBV27 and TRBJ2-1, with unresolved D. Trimming left V 3 bases short and J 5 bases short, with 8 bases between. CDR1 and CDR2 from the germline V gene are MNHEY and SMNVEV (reference sequence). The CDR3 contains 13 residues. DNA of the CDR3: TGTGCCAGCAGTTTTAACAGAAACAATGAGCAGTTCTTC. It yields the protein CASSFNRNNEQFF.

J is TRBJ2-6 and V is TRBV4-1, with D tentatively TRBD1 (6 bases). The germline gives CDR1 MGHRA, CDR2 YSYEKL. Trimming left V 2 bases short and J 4 bases short, with 9 bases between. The CDR3 loop spans 15 amino acids. The CDR3 coding sequence is TGCGCCAGCAGCCAACAGGGGATAGGGGCCAACGTCCTGACTTTC. The encoded protein is CASSQQGIGANVLTF.

The gene calls are TRBV7-9 and TRBJ2-7, with D maybe TRBD1 (6 bases). The length of the CDR3 is 15 residues. V dropped 0 bases and J dropped 2 bases, with 11 bases sitting between them. Per the germline V gene, CDR1 is SEHNR and CDR2 is FQNEAQ (reference sequence). The CDR3 here is CASSLAGTLTYEQYF. The CDR3 coding sequence is TGTGCCAGCAGCTTAGCAGGGACACTAACCTACGAGCAGTACTTC.

The CDR3 loop is CASRAGPNTGELFF. CDR3 nucleotides: TGTGCCAGCAGAGCGGGCCCGAACACCGGGGAGCTGTTTTTT. The V gene is TRBV6-4, the J gene TRBJ2-2; the D gene is possibly TRBD2 (6 bases). The V and J ends lost 6 bases and 0 bases respectively, with 8 bases between them. The CDR3 length is 14 residues. From germline, CDR1 is MRHNA and CDR2 SNTAGT.

The V call is TRBV29-1, the J call TRBJ2-7, with 7 bases aligning to TRBD2. After removal of 4 bases from V and 2 bases from J, the junction contained 2 bases not matched to a gene. This CDR3 contains 12 residues. From germline, CDR1 is SQVTM and CDR2 ANQGSEA. In DNA, the CDR3 is TGCAGCGTTGGCGGGGGTACCTACGAGCAGTACTTC. Translated, it gives CSVGGGTYEQYF.

V and J are TRBV6-6 and TRBJ2-4; TRBD2 matches 8 bases. Trimming took 9 bases from V and 6 from J; bases not matched to a gene: 16. The germline V gene encodes CDR1 MNHNY and CDR2 SVGAGI (reference sequence). The CDR3 is 16 amino acids. This CDR3 is CARTSGLGGRGNIQYF. The CDR3 DNA reads TGTGCCAGAACGTCGGGACTAGGGGGTAGAGGAAACATTCAGTACTTC.

By share of the sample, this clonotype is medium-sized. This rearrangement joins TRBV19 to TRBJ1-4; D is unresolved. CDR1 LNHDA and CDR2 SQIVND come from the germline V gene (reference sequence). Trimming took off 4 bases at V and 3 bases at J, with 12 bases between the two ends. The CDR3 is 15 amino acids. CDR3 sequence reads: CASSTRRVSNEKLFF. DNA of the CDR3: TGTGCCAGTAGTACCCGGAGGGTCTCTAATGAAAAACTGTTTTTT.

This clonotype occurred a few times. The J gene is TRBJ2-2, the V gene TRBV6-2 or TRBV6-3; possibly TRBD1 for D (5 bases). Germline V gene lookup returns CDR1 MNHEY and CDR2 SVGEGT. With 9 bases removed from V and 6 bases from J, the gap between germline ends came to 11 bases. The CDR3 runs 12 residues. The CDR3 nucleotides are TGTGCCAGTCGGACACTCGCCGGGGAGCTGTTTTTT. This gives the protein CASRTLAGELFF.

The rearrangement joins TRBV28 to TRBJ2-1; TRBD2 might be the D (6 bases). CDR3 length equals 14 residues. The germline gives CDR1 MDHEN, CDR2 SYDVKM. V lost 2 bases, J lost 4 bases, and 9 bases lay in between. The CDR3 reads CASSLGGKYNEQFF. The CDR3 bases are TGTGCCAGCAGTTTAGGAGGGAAATACAATGAGCAGTTCTTC.

This clonotype is medium-sized in the sample. This chain connects TRBV20-1 to TRBJ2-1; 7 positions match TRBD1. This CDR3 spans 15 amino acids. J lost 3 bases, V lost 6 bases, and 11 bases had no gene match. Germline V gives CDR1 DFQATT, CDR2 SNEGSKA (reference sequence). The CDR3 DNA follows: TGCAGTGCCACCCGGACAGGAGGAAACTACAATGAGCAGTTCTTC. It is translated as CSATRTGGNYNEQFF.

This chain uses TRBV7-2 with TRBJ2-7; 11 bases map to TRBD2. The CDR3 has 16 amino acids. CDR1 is SGHTA, CDR2 FQGNSA, per germline. Trimming at V came to 5 bases and at J to 0 bases, leaving 6 bases not matched to a gene. This chain's CDR3 is CASSPTSGSLSYEQYF. CDR3 nucleotides: TGTGCCAGCAGCCCTACTAGCGGGAGCCTCTCCTACGAGCAGTACTTC.

By share of the sample, this clonotype is medium-sized (0.01 to 0.1%). The chain couples TRBV5-8 to TRBJ1-2; D call uncertain. Germline V gene data show CDR1 as SGHTS and CDR2 as YDEGEE. V was trimmed by 5 bases and J by 8 bases, leaving 22 bases between them. This CDR3 spans 15 amino acids. The DNA for the CDR3 is TGTGCCAGCAGTAGAGGTGGCAGCAGCTCTGGAGGCTACACCTTC. It yields the protein CASSRGGSSSGGYTF.

This clonotype showed up just a few times. The chain employs TRBV7-9 and TRBJ2-7; D possibly corresponds to TRBD2 (5 bases). This CDR3 is 12 amino acids long. Germline V gene lookup returns CDR1 SEHNR and CDR2 FQNEAQ (reference sequence). V dropped 5 bases and J dropped 3 bases, with 8 bases sitting between them. The CDR3 sequence is CASSRADYEQYF. CDR3 DNA sequence: TGTGCCAGCAGCAGAGCGGACTACGAGCAGTACTTC. The full variable domain, its missing parts supplied by reference TRBV7-9 and TRBJ2-7, is DTGVSQNPRHKITKRGQNVTFRCDPISEHNRLYWYRQTLGQGPEFLTYFQNEAQLEKSRLLSDRFSAERPKGSFSTLEIQRTEQGDSAMYLCASSRADYEQYFGPGTRLTVT.

The V call is TRBV4-1, the J call TRBJ2-7; D gene uncertain. The V end was cut by 4 bases, the J end by 2 bases, with 18 bases between. In germline, CDR1 is MGHRA, CDR2 YSYEKL. The CDR3 loop spans 16 amino acids. CDR3 sequence reads: CASSLLPGVKTYEQYF. CDR3 bases: TGCGCCAGCAGCCTACTTCCCGGAGTCAAGACCTACGAGCAGTACTTC.

The chain links TRBV9 to TRBJ2-3; D is undetermined. Germline values: CDR1 SGDLS, CDR2 YYNGEE. V lost 1 base, J lost 6 bases, and 6 bases lay in between. CDR3 size: 12 residues. CDR3 coding DNA: TGTGCCAGCAGCGTACGCGAGGATACGCAGTATTTT. Residues: CASSVREDTQYF.

By its share, this clonotype is large. V gene TRBV6-2 or TRBV6-3 combines with J gene TRBJ1-2; maybe TRBD1 (5 bases). Germline V gene sequence: CDR1 MNHEY, CDR2 SVGEGT. The CDR3 contains 15 residues. The ends were cut back, 2 bases at V and 3 bases at J, with 13 bases in the middle. CDR3 nucleotide sequence: TGTGCCAGCAGTTACCCGTCCGGGGCAGACTATGGCTACACCTTC. Translating gives CASSYPSGADYGYTF.

In its sample, this clonotype is large (0.1 to 1%). The V and J genes are TRBV3-1 and TRBJ2-7; D is unclear. Deletions cut 1 base from V and 3 bases from J, with 4 bases between. The germline V gene encodes CDR1 LGHDT and CDR2 YNNKEL (reference sequence). The CDR3 is 12 residues long. CDR3 region: CASSQGDYEQYF. CDR3 bases: TGTGCCAGCAGCCAAGGAGACTACGAGCAGTACTTC.

The rearrangement uses TRBV13 and TRBJ2-5; maybe TRBD2 (6 bases). The ends were cut back, 6 bases at V and 3 bases at J, with 17 bases in the middle. The CDR3 is made up of 15 amino acids. The V gene's germline CDR1 is PRHDT and CDR2 FYEKMQ (reference sequence). This CDR3 is CASRQVGRGEETQYF. The CDR3, as DNA: TGTGCCAGCAGACAGGTCGGGCGGGGCGAAGAGACCCAGTACTTC.

This clonotype ranks as large. The gene calls are TRBV18 and TRBJ1-6, with D perhaps matching TRBD1 (5 bases). Germline CDR1 and CDR2: KGHSH and LQKENI. The V and J ends lost 5 bases and 7 bases respectively, with 12 bases between them. The CDR3 is 14 residues long. The CDR3 DNA sequence: TGTGCCAGCTCAACCGGGACTGAGAATTCACCCCTCCACTTT. This gives the protein CASSTGTENSPLHF.

The rearrangement links TRBV7-6 to TRBJ1-1, with unresolved D. The V end lost 3 bases, the J end lost 1 base, and 9 bases lay between the germline ends. CDR3 length: 14 residues. In germline, CDR1 is SGHVS, CDR2 FNYEAQ. The CDR3 here is CASSFTEGNTEAFF. The DNA of the CDR3 is TGTGCCAGCAGCTTCACCGAGGGGAACACTGAAGCTTTCTTT.

The rearrangement links TRBV5-1 to TRBJ2-7; 9 bases are shared with TRBD1. With 4 bases clipped from V and 4 bases from J, the junction kept 12 bases outside the gene matches. Germline CDR1 SGHRS, CDR2 YFSETQ. The CDR3 runs 16 residues. The CDR3 reads CASSVGTGWLRYEQYF. The CDR3 nucleotides read TGCGCCAGCAGCGTGGGGACAGGGTGGCTTCGGTACGAGCAGTACTTC.

This clonotype is labeled large (0.1 to 1%). The chain combines TRBV7-2 with TRBJ2-5; 7 bases map to TRBD1. The CDR3 runs to 13 residues. With V trimmed by 5 bases and J by 6 bases, 6 bases remained unmatched. Per germline, CDR1 SGHTA and CDR2 FQGNSA. As DNA, the CDR3 is TGTGCCAGCAGCCCGGACAGGTTGAAGACCCAGTACTTC. This encodes CASSPDRLKTQYF. Combining the CDR3 with reference TRBV7-2 and TRBJ2-5 gives the whole variable domain GAGVSQSPSNKVTEKGKDVELRCDPISGHTALYWYRQSLGQGLEFLIYFQGNSAPDKSGLPSDRFSAERTGGSVSTLTIQRTQQEDSAVYLCASSPDRLKTQYFGPGTRLLVL.